The 31 T cell receptor beta chains given below trace back to one sample, sequenced in a study of low-dose radiotherapy and immunotherapy resistance in tumors. Specified time point: after trial treatment. Treatment in this sample: LDRT plus nivolumab, ipilimumab, low-dose cyclophosphamide and aspirin (RACIN trial). First-strand cDNA used TRAV- and TRBV-specific primers, covering alpha and beta chains. PCR amplification of the TCRs was performed with Phusion for 20 PCR cycles, and it relied on a constant-region primer together with a V-primer adapter. One entry per CDR3 protein results from TCRdb running MiXCR on the reads. There are 80,000 or so distinct CDR3 sequences in the sample; roughly 17% occur only once, and over 1.2% lies in the top ten. The sample consisted of PBMCs, taken after low-dose radiotherapy plus immunotherapy. The receptors derive from a male donor with prostate cancer.

Comment on this clonotype: This likely came from a read error, as a far larger clone is one base away. The CDR3 nucleotides are TGTGCCAGCAGCCAAGAGGGACACAGCTCCTACGAGCAGTTCTTC. It specifies CASSQEGHSSYEQFF. The J gene is TRBJ2-1, the V gene TRBV4-2, with a possible D match to TRBD1 (6 bases). The V gene lost 0 bases and the J gene lost 10 bases, with 16 bases spanning the gap. Germline V gene lookup returns CDR1 LGHNA and CDR2 YNFKEQ. The CDR3 loop spans 15 amino acids.

At least ten counts were recorded for this clonotype. The CDR3 region has the DNA TGTGCCAGCAGTTTCAATTCAGTGACAGGGGACAACAATGAGCAGTTCTTC. This codes for CASSFNSVTGDNNEQFF. The rearrangement links TRBV28 to TRBJ2-1; 8 nucleotides line up with TRBD1. There are 17 residues in the CDR3. Losses at the gene ends were 3 bases for V and 5 bases for J; bases not matched to a gene: 12. Germline V gene sequence: CDR1 MDHEN, CDR2 SYDVKM.

The rearrangement uses TRBV11-2 and TRBJ2-2, with 7 bases that match TRBD2. This CDR3 has 17 amino acids. The V gene end was trimmed by 1 base and the J gene end by 2 bases; junction bases not matched to a gene: 7. CDR1 is SGHAT, CDR2 FQNNGV, per germline. The CDR3 coding sequence is TGTGCCAGCAGCTTAGTAGGTACTAGCGCCAACACCGGGGAGCTGTTTTTT. Translated, it gives CASSLVGTSANTGELFF.

This clonotype was picked up many times. The chain couples TRBV28 to TRBJ2-7; 10 bases agree with TRBD1. CDR3 size: 14 residues. The V and J ends lost 6 bases and 2 bases, in that order; junction bases with no gene match: 4. Germline loops: CDR1 MDHEN, CDR2 SYDVKM. The CDR3 bases are TGTGCCAGCAGGCGGGACAGGGGTCCCTACGAGCAGTACTTC. The encoded protein is CASRRDRGPYEQYF. Full variable domain (missing parts from reference TRBV28 and TRBJ2-7): DVKVTQSSRYLVKRTGEKVFLECVQDMDHENMFWYRQDPGLGLRLIYFSYDVKMKEKGDIPEGYSVSREKKERFSLILESASTNQTSMYLCASRRDRGPYEQYFGPGTRLTVT.

This clonotype came up many times. This chain uses TRBV27 with TRBJ2-1; tentatively, D is TRBD1 (6 bases). The CDR3 is 13 amino acids. Trimming removed 5 bases at V and 3 bases at J, with 8 bases between. From germline, CDR1 is MNHEY and CDR2 SMNVEV (reference sequence). The CDR3 DNA reads as TGTGCCAGCAGTCTGACAGGCTACAATGAGCAGTTCTTC. As protein: CASSLTGYNEQFF.

Ten or more counts support this clonotype. This chain joins TRBV7-4 and TRBJ1-5; D gene uncertain. Trimming removed 5 bases from V and 10 bases from J, with 15 bases in between. CDR3 length equals 13 residues. CDR1 and CDR2 (germline): SGHVT, SQSDAQ. The chain's CDR3 is CASSEGPDSPQHF. The CDR3 DNA reads TGTGCCAGCAGCGAAGGACCGGACTCTCCCCAGCATTTT.

The gene calls are TRBV7-2 and TRBJ2-1; 14 nucleotides match TRBD2. Per the germline V gene, CDR1 is SGHTA and CDR2 is FQGNSA. The length of the CDR3 is 15 residues. J gave up 6 bases and V 4 bases, and 2 bases lay outside the gene matches. CDR3 nucleotides: TGTGCCAGCAGCTGGGGACTAGCGGGAGTCAATGAGCAGTTCTTC. Amino acid sequence: CASSWGLAGVNEQFF.

In its sample, this clonotype was seen a few times. The chain links TRBV30 to TRBJ2-5; D gene ambiguous. From germline, CDR1 is GTSNPN and CDR2 SVGIG (reference sequence). The CDR3 sequence is 12 residues long. Trimming cost V 4 bases and J 3 bases, with 9 bases left between them. The CDR3, as DNA: TGTGCCTGGAATGGACCCGAAGAGACCCAGTACTTC. This gives the protein CAWNGPEETQYF.

Regarding this clonotype: A far larger clone differs by one base, so this is likely a read error. V usage is TRBV5-1 and J usage is TRBJ2-7, with TRBD2 matching over 9 bases. Trimming removed 3 bases from V and 7 bases from J; junction bases left unmatched: 8. Germline values: CDR1 SGHRS, CDR2 YFSETQ. This CDR3 has 14 residues. In DNA form, the CDR3 reads TGCGCCAGCAGCTGGGGGACTAGCCCGAATGAGCAGTACTTC. It codes for CASSWGTSPNEQYF.

This rearrangement joins TRBV7-2 to TRBJ2-3, with 7 bases lining up with TRBD2. Germline lookup yields CDR1 SGHTA and CDR2 FQGNSA. V lost 5 bases and J lost 6; bases outside the gene matches: 14. The length of the CDR3 is 16 residues. This chain's CDR3 is CASSIWPAGVADTQYF. The CDR3 coding sequence is TGTGCCAGCAGCATATGGCCGGCGGGAGTGGCGGATACGCAGTATTTT. Variable domain in full (rest from reference TRBV7-2 and TRBJ2-3): GAGVSQSPSNKVTEKGKDVELRCDPISGHTALYWYRQSLGQGLEFLIYFQGNSAPDKSGLPSDRFSAERTGGSVSTLTIQRTQQEDSAVYLCASSIWPAGVADTQYFGPGTRLTVL.

This clonotype was detected many times. The J gene is TRBJ1-1, the V gene TRBV27, with 12 bases fitting TRBD1. This CDR3 spans 14 amino acids. Unmatched junction bases numbered 7, after V lost 5 bases and J lost 9 bases. In germline, CDR1 is MNHEY, CDR2 SMNVEV (reference sequence). The CDR3: CASSTPGQGAKAFF. CDR3 nucleotide sequence: TGTGCCAGCAGTACGCCGGGACAGGGGGCAAAAGCTTTCTTT.

This clonotype was observed a handful of times. V is TRBV28 and J is TRBJ2-7, with 14 bases aligning to TRBD2. The CDR3 is 15 residues long. The germline gives CDR1 MDHEN, CDR2 SYDVKM. Trimming cost V 7 bases and J 12 bases; bases outside gene matches: 14. The DNA for the CDR3 is TGTGCCAGCACCCTACCGGGACTAGCGGGAGTTCGCAGGTACTTC. Amino acids: CASTLPGLAGVRRYF.

The V and J genes are TRBV28 and TRBJ2-3; D not resolved. The CDR3 consists of 13 residues. Looked up from germline, CDR1 is MDHEN and CDR2 is SYDVKM. CDR3 protein: CICLETGTDTQYF. CDR3 nucleotides: TGTATCTGCCTGGAAACGGGCACAGATACGCAGTATTTT. Filled out from reference TRBV28 and TRBJ2-3, the complete variable domain reads DVKVTQSSRYLVKRTGEKVFLECVQDMDHENMFWYRQDPGLGLRLIYFSYDVKMKEKGDIPEGYSVSREKKERFSLILESASTNQTSMYLCICLETGTDTQYFGPGTRLTVL.

Many counts were recorded for this clonotype. The chain carries TRBV2 and TRBJ2-7, with D uncertain. Trimming left V 4 bases short and J 5 bases short, with 6 bases between. This CDR3 has 11 residues. Germline loops: CDR1 SNHLY, CDR2 FYNNEI. The CDR3 DNA sequence: TGTGCCAGCAGTGTGGTCAACGAGCAGTACTTC. Its protein product is CASSVVNEQYF.

This chain joins TRBV18 and TRBJ2-2; TRBD2 might be the D (5 bases). The CDR3 consists of 15 residues. V lost 2 bases, J lost 6 bases, and 13 bases lay in between. Germline loops: CDR1 KGHSH, CDR2 LQKENI. CDR3 sequence: CASSPIGNEAGELFF. CDR3 in DNA: TGTGCCAGCTCACCAATCGGGAACGAGGCCGGGGAGCTGTTTTTT. Drawing the rest from reference TRBV18 and TRBJ2-2, the complete variable domain is NAGVMQNPRHLVRRRGQEARLRCSPMKGHSHVYWYRQLPEEGLKFMVYLQKENIIDESGMPKERFSAEFPKEGPSILRIQQVVRGDSAAYFCASSPIGNEAGELFFGEGSRLTVL.

In its sample, this clonotype was seen many times. J is TRBJ2-1 and V is TRBV11-3; 7 bases align to TRBD1. CDR3 length equals 16 residues. J gave up 3 bases and V 6 bases, and 11 bases lay outside the gene matches. Germline V CDR1 and CDR2: SGHNT, YENEEA. The CDR3 sequence is CASRLNRDRHYNEQFF. In DNA form, the CDR3 reads TGTGCCAGCAGACTAAACCGGGACAGACACTACAATGAGCAGTTCTTC.

The table lists this clonotype with many counts. V and J are TRBV3-1 and TRBJ2-5; 9 bases map to TRBD2. This CDR3 is built from 16 residues. Germline V CDR1 and CDR2: LGHDT, YNNKEL (reference sequence). The junction had 11 bases not matched to a gene; V was cut back by 4 bases and J by 5 bases. In nucleotides, the CDR3 is TGTGCCAGCAGCCCGACTAGCGGAGGGGAGGAGGAGACCCAGTACTTC. Amino acid sequence: CASSPTSGGEEETQYF.

With respect to this clonotype: Mismatch with germline at one junction end may stem from a read error. The chain links TRBV4-2 to TRBJ2-6; D might be TRBD1 or TRBD2, each matching 5 bases. The CDR3 contains 15 residues. Germline CDR1 LGHNA, CDR2 YNFKEQ. The chain's CDR3 is CASSQGSAGANVLTF. CDR3 coding DNA: TGTGCCAGCAGCCAAGGTAGCGCTGGGGCCAATGTCCTGACTTTC.

This clonotype has ten or more counts. The chain couples TRBV14 to TRBJ2-5, with 9 positions matching TRBD1. The CDR3 has 19 amino acids. The junction had 17 bases not matched to a gene; V was cut back by 1 base and J by 5 bases. Germline V gene sequence: CDR1 SGHDN, CDR2 FVKESK. The CDR3 loop is CASSQGAGQGKLRWETQYF. DNA of the CDR3: TGTGCCAGCAGCCAAGGCGCGGGACAGGGAAAATTGAGGTGGGAGACCCAGTACTTC. Variable domain in full (rest from reference TRBV14 and TRBJ2-5): EAGVTQFPSHSVIEKGQTVTLRCDPISGHDNLYWYRRVMGKEIKFLLHFVKESKQDESGMPNNRFLAERTGGTYSTLKVQPAELEDSGVYFCASSQGAGQGKLRWETQYFGPGTRLLVL.

A remark on this clonotype: This likely reflects a read error, since a far larger clone is one base away. The chain employs TRBV7-2 and TRBJ2-1, with unresolved D. Germline V gene data show CDR1 as SGHTA and CDR2 as FQGNSA. This CDR3 is built from 16 residues. With 5 bases removed from V and 8 bases from J, the gap between germline ends came to 22 bases. CDR3 protein: CASSGAQNPLGHEQFF. CDR3 DNA sequence: TGTGCCAGCAGCGGCGCGCAAAATCCCCTTGGGCATGAGCAGTTCTTC.

Regarding this clonotype: This likely stems from a read error, as it lies one base from a far larger clone. The chain combines TRBV5-8 with TRBJ2-5, with TRBD2 identical over 13 bases. CDR3 length equals 16 residues. Losses at the gene ends were 4 bases for V and 5 bases for J; bases not matched to a gene: 8. CDR1 is SGHTS and CDR2 is YDEGEE in the germline V gene. CDR3 residues: CASSAGLAGAQETQYF. CDR3 in DNA: TGTGCCAGCAGCGCCGGACTAGCGGGAGCACAGGAGACCCAGTACTTC.

This clonotype was seen repeatedly, ten times or more. J is TRBJ2-5 and V is TRBV7-8; 7 bases are shared with TRBD2. CDR1 SGHVS and CDR2 FQNEAQ come from the germline V gene. The CDR3 has 13 residues. Trimming removed 5 bases from V and 7 bases from J; junction bases left unmatched: 7. The CDR3 DNA reads TGTGCCAGCAGCCTCGGAGGGGAGGGGACCCAGTACTTC. Translating gives CASSLGGEGTQYF. The whole variable domain, filled in from reference TRBV7-8 and TRBJ2-5, reads GAGVSQSPRYKVAKRGQDVALRCDPISGHVSLFWYQQALGQGPEFLTYFQNEAQLDKSGLPSDRFFAERPEGSVSTLKIQRTQQEDSAVYLCASSLGGEGTQYFGPGTRLLVL.

For this clonotype: This likely reflects a read error, since a far larger clone is one base away. This chain connects TRBV5-4 to TRBJ2-4; 8 bases match TRBD2. The V gene end was trimmed by 6 bases and the J gene end by 13 bases; junction bases not matched to a gene: 12. Germline assignment: CDR1 SGHNT and CDR2 YYREEE (reference sequence). This CDR3 comprises 13 residues. This CDR3 reads CASTSRASGWQYF. The CDR3 DNA sequence: TGTGCCAGCACCTCCAGGGCTAGCGGGTGGCAGTACTTC.

This clonotype was counted ten times or more. The chain links TRBV7-9 to TRBJ2-4; tentatively, D is TRBD2 (6 bases). The V gene's germline CDR1 is SEHNR and CDR2 FQNEAQ (reference sequence). Trimming took off 2 bases at V and 9 bases at J, with 17 bases between the two ends. The CDR3 runs to 15 residues. DNA of the CDR3: TGTGCCAGCAGCTTAAGCGGGCTAGATAAGAGCATTCAGTACTTC. Its translation: CASSLSGLDKSIQYF.

This clonotype occurred many times. This chain joins TRBV28 and TRBJ2-5; D is unclear. V dropped 6 bases and J dropped 4 bases, with 9 bases sitting between them. This CDR3 has 12 residues. Per germline, CDR1 MDHEN and CDR2 SYDVKM. This chain's CDR3 is CASSATTETQYF. The CDR3 nucleotides are TGTGCCAGCAGCGCCACTACAGAGACCCAGTACTTC.

The sample holds many counts of this clonotype. The chain links TRBV5-6 to TRBJ2-5, with D perhaps matching TRBD1 or TRBD2 (5 bases each). V lost 3 bases to trimming and J lost 1 base, with 10 bases between them. Germline V gene sequence: CDR1 SGHDT, CDR2 YYEEEE. The CDR3 spans 14 residues. The DNA for the CDR3 is TGTGCCAGCAGCTGGGGGACCTCCCAAGAGACCCAGTACTTC. Protein product: CASSWGTSQETQYF.

This clonotype was recorded many times. The J gene is TRBJ2-6, the V gene TRBV5-6; D unclear. Trimming stripped 4 bases from V and 4 bases from J, with 12 bases between. Looked up from germline, CDR1 is SGHDT and CDR2 is YYEEEE. CDR3 length equals 15 residues. CDR3 sequence (DNA): TGTGCCAGCAGCCTCTATTCGGCGGGGGCCAACGTCCTGACTTTC. It is translated as CASSLYSAGANVLTF. Supplemented by reference TRBV5-6 and TRBJ2-6, the full variable domain reads DAGVTQSPTHLIKTRGQQVTLRCSPKSGHDTVSWYQQALGQGPQFIFQYYEEEERQRGNFPDRFSGHQFPNYSSELNVNALLLGDSALYLCASSLYSAGANVLTFGAGSRLTVL.

This clonotype came up many times. V gene TRBV11-1 combines with J gene TRBJ2-1, with 9 nucleotides matching TRBD2. The CDR3 length is 13 residues. The V segment lost 6 bases and the J segment 5 bases; nucleotides outside the gene matches: 2. Germline V gene lookup returns CDR1 SGHAT and CDR2 FQDESV (reference sequence). This CDR3 reads CASRLAGHNEQFF. CDR3 DNA: TGTGCCAGCAGACTAGCGGGTCACAATGAGCAGTTCTTC.

This clonotype was detected ten times or more. The chain carries TRBV3-1 and TRBJ2-1, with 7 bases identical to TRBD1. This CDR3 has 13 residues. From germline, CDR1 is LGHDT and CDR2 YNNKEL (reference sequence). Trimming removed 2 bases from V and 7 bases from J; junction bases left unmatched: 2. The CDR3 region is CASSQKGANEQFF. The CDR3 nucleotides are TGTGCCAGCAGCCAAAAGGGGGCGAATGAGCAGTTCTTC.

The gene calls are TRBV6-2 or TRBV6-3 and TRBJ2-7, with D hard to call. Trimming left V 6 bases short and J 4 bases short, with 10 bases between. Germline CDR1 and CDR2: MNHEY and SVGEGT. The CDR3 consists of 12 residues. Here the CDR3 reads CASRPPSYEQYF. The CDR3 nucleotides read TGTGCCAGCAGACCCCCATCTTACGAGCAGTACTTC.

In the case of this clonotype: A read error likely explains this, since a far larger clone differs by one base. The chain uses TRBV4-2 and TRBJ2-7; 7 nucleotides line up with TRBD2. Germline CDR1 and CDR2: LGHNA and YNFKEQ. This CDR3 comprises 14 residues. Losses at the gene ends were 1 base for V and 7 bases for J; bases not matched to a gene: 7. Here the CDR3 reads CASSQAGTINEQYF. The CDR3 DNA is TGTGCCAGCAGCCAAGCCGGGACTATCAATGAGCAGTACTTC.